One and the same sample provided the 23 T cell receptor beta chains below, sequenced in a study of CD8 T cells in ankylosing spondylitis. No antigen has been identified for these receptors. The study, taken as a whole, reports: Apparently characteristic of ankylosing spondylitis blood was a TCR beta motif (under ten highly homologous variants).

TCRdb analysed the 5' RACE reads with MiXCR anew, one entry per CDR3 protein. The data show about 330,000 distinct CDR3 sequences, 7.5% to 9% seen once. Sequenced: blood, either unsorted or a sorted T cell fraction (not recorded which). These receptor sequences come from a male donor with ankylosing spondylitis.

The chain combines TRBV28 with TRBJ2-1, with 13 bases fitting TRBD2. V shed 6 bases and J 14 bases; nucleotides not matched to a gene: 10. This CDR3 has 14 residues. Looked up from germline, CDR1 is MDHEN and CDR2 is SYDVKM. CDR3 sequence (DNA): TGTGCCAGCAGACCCGGACTAGCGGGAGCGCATGAGTTCTTC. Protein: CASRPGLAGAHEFF.

The rearrangement uses TRBV7-9 and TRBJ2-1; 13 bases are a match to TRBD2. Germline trimming cut 4 bases from V and 8 bases from J; bases unmatched to any gene: 8. Germline lookup yields CDR1 SEHNR and CDR2 FQNEAQ (reference sequence). The CDR3 runs 16 residues. The CDR3 nucleotides are TGTGCCAGCAGCTCCGGACTAGCGGGAGTTGTCGATGAGCAGTTCTTC. This encodes CASSSGLAGVVDEQFF. Full variable domain (outside the CDR3, taken from reference TRBV7-9 and TRBJ2-1): DTGVSQNPRHKITKRGQNVTFRCDPISEHNRLYWYRQTLGQGPEFLTYFQNEAQLEKSRLLSDRFSAERPKGSFSTLEIQRTEQGDSAMYLCASSSGLAGVVDEQFFGPGTRLTVL.

This chain connects TRBV5-1 to TRBJ1-4; 9 nucleotides match TRBD1. CDR3 length: 14 residues. The trim removed 0 bases at V and 7 bases at J, leaving 1 base unmatched. The germline CDR1 and CDR2 sequences are SGHRS and YFSETQ. The CDR3 here is CASSLGTGAEKLFF. CDR3 coding DNA: TGCGCCAGCAGCTTGGGGACAGGGGCTGAAAAACTGTTTTTT.

The chain is built from TRBV20-1 and TRBJ2-2; the D gene is possibly TRBD1 (5 bases). V lost 5 bases and J 7 bases, leaving 26 bases between the germline ends. This CDR3 comprises 17 residues. Germline V gene lookup returns CDR1 DFQATT and CDR2 SNEGSKA (reference sequence). CDR3 bases: TGCAGTGCTCTTCCCGTCCCAGGGAAAGGGTTGCGCGGGGAGCTGTTTTTT. Its translation is CSALPVPGKGLRGELFF.

V gene TRBV7-2 combines with J gene TRBJ2-3, with D possibly TRBD2 on 7 matching bases. Trimming stripped 0 bases from V and 2 bases from J, with 12 bases between. Germline CDR1 and CDR2: SGHTA and FQGNSA. CDR3 length: 16 amino acids. The DNA for the CDR3 is TGTGCCAGCAGCTTAGCGGGGGGGGCGAACACAGATACGCAGTATTTT. Its protein is CASSLAGGANTDTQYF.

V is TRBV6-5 and J is TRBJ2-3; D is perhaps TRBD1 or TRBD2 (6 bases each). The length of the CDR3 is 11 residues. Trimming stripped 6 bases from V and 9 bases from J, with 10 bases between. The germline V gene has CDR1 MNHEY and CDR2 SVGAGI. In DNA, the CDR3 is TGTGCCAGCAGGGAGGGGGAAACGCAGTATTTT. It specifies CASREGETQYF.

This clonotype was detected many times. The chain combines TRBV5-1 with TRBJ1-1, with D unclear. CDR1 and CDR2 (germline): SGHRS, YFSETQ. Trimming shortened V by 4 bases and J by 0 bases, and 16 bases separated the two germline ends. The CDR3 covers 16 residues. This chain's CDR3 is CASSHTDRNMNTEAFF. CDR3 DNA sequence: TGCGCCAGCAGCCATACCGACCGAAACATGAACACTGAAGCTTTCTTT.

The sample holds a few counts of this clonotype. This chain connects TRBV2 to TRBJ1-2; maybe TRBD1 (6 bases). This CDR3 has 14 amino acids. The germline V and J ends were trimmed by 4 bases and 6 bases, with 15 bases remaining between them. From germline, CDR1 is SNHLY and CDR2 FYNNEI. CDR3 nucleotide sequence: TGTGCCAGCAGTGTCAGGCAGGGGATGGATGGCTACACCTTC. This sequence encodes CASSVRQGMDGYTF. Full variable domain (remainder filled in from reference TRBV2 and TRBJ1-2): EPEVTQTPSHQVTQMGQEVILRCVPISNHLYFYWYRQILGQKVEFLVSFYNNEISEKSEIFDDQFSVERPDGSNFTLKIRSTKLEDSAMYFCASSVRQGMDGYTFGSGTRLTVV.

This clonotype was seen a handful of times. The J gene is TRBJ2-2, the V gene TRBV4-1; TRBD2 matches 8 bases. Germline V gene sequence: CDR1 MGHRA, CDR2 YSYEKL. J gave up 6 bases and V 1 base, and 4 bases lay outside the gene matches. This CDR3 spans 15 amino acids. CDR3 sequence reads: CASSQGGLGAGELFF. For the CDR3, the DNA is TGCGCCAGCAGCCAAGGGGGACTAGGGGCCGGGGAGCTGTTTTTT.

The gene calls are TRBV7-8 and TRBJ2-1; 14 nucleotides align to TRBD2. CDR3 length: 16 residues. Per germline, CDR1 SGHVS and CDR2 FQNEAQ. V shed 4 bases, J shed 7 bases, and the junction held 6 bases outside the gene matches. CDR3: CASSSGLAGVENEQFF. In DNA, the CDR3 is TGTGCCAGCAGCTCGGGACTAGCGGGAGTGGAGAATGAGCAGTTCTTC.

This clonotype was recorded many times. The chain links TRBV12-3 or TRBV12-4 to TRBJ1-2; D might be TRBD1 (5 bases). CDR3 length: 12 residues. V lost 3 bases to trimming and J lost 7 bases, with 9 bases between them. The DNA of the CDR3 is TGTGCCAGCAGTTTGAACGGGGGTGGCTACACCTTC. This encodes CASSLNGGGYTF.

This clonotype was seen only a few times. The chain has TRBV29-1 and TRBJ1-2, with 7 positions matching TRBD1. The V gene's germline CDR1 is SQVTM and CDR2 ANQGSEA. The length of the CDR3 is 12 residues. Trimming at V came to 7 bases and at J to 8 bases, leaving 10 bases not matched to a gene. For the CDR3, the DNA is TGCAGCGGGGAGACAGGGAGGTACGGCTACACCTTC. It specifies CSGETGRYGYTF.

The chain uses TRBV6-1 and TRBJ2-5; 12 positions match TRBD2. V shed 6 bases and J 1 base; nucleotides not matched to a gene: 6. This CDR3 has 16 residues. The germline gives CDR1 MNHNS, CDR2 SASEGT. The CDR3 nucleotides are TGTGCCAGCAGCCGACTAGCGGGAGTCCGCCAAGAGACCCAGTACTTC. Encoded protein: CASSRLAGVRQETQYF.

CDR3 sequence reads: CATRRGGRESYNEQFF. CDR3 bases: TGTGCCACCCGGAGAGGGGGTAGGGAGTCCTACAATGAGCAGTTCTTC. The chain links TRBV7-2 to TRBJ2-1, with D possibly matching TRBD1 (6 bases). Deletions cut 10 bases from V and 1 base from J, with 20 bases between. The CDR3 is 16 amino acids. Per germline, CDR1 SGHTA and CDR2 FQGNSA.

The V call is TRBV5-1, the J call TRBJ2-1, with 7 bases lining up with TRBD2. In germline, CDR1 is SGHRS, CDR2 YFSETQ. This CDR3 region has 15 residues. Trimming at V came to 4 bases and at J to 1 base, leaving 5 bases not matched to a gene. The CDR3 is CASSLERESYNEQFF. The CDR3 DNA follows: TGCGCCAGCAGCCTAGAGCGGGAATCCTACAATGAGCAGTTCTTC.

This clonotype was seen many times. The chain couples TRBV3-1 to TRBJ2-3; 11 positions match TRBD2. Germline V lookup: CDR1 LGHDT, CDR2 YNNKEL (reference sequence). Losses at the gene ends were 4 bases for V and 0 bases for J; bases not matched to a gene: 12. This CDR3 is 19 amino acids long. The CDR3 bases are TGTGCCAGCAGCCGTCTGGCGCTAGCGGGAGGCGGGAGCACAGATACGCAGTATTTT. Its protein is CASSRLALAGGGSTDTQYF.

Turning to this clonotype: At one end the junction does not follow the germline gene, possibly because of a read error. The gene calls are TRBV5-1 and TRBJ2-7, with TRBD1 matching over 7 bases. The CDR3 is 16 residues long. Per the germline V gene, CDR1 is SGHRS and CDR2 is YFSETQ. The CDR3 DNA is TGCGCCAGCAGTTTGGGCTCGGCAGGGGGCTCCTACGAGCAGTACTTC. Encoded protein: CASSLGSAGGSYEQYF.

This clonotype was observed at least ten times. The genes are TRBV29-1 and TRBJ2-1; 7 positions agree with TRBD2. With V trimmed by 4 bases and J by 4 bases, 7 bases remained unmatched. The CDR3 runs 14 residues. Germline CDR1 reads SQVTM; CDR2 reads ANQGSEA. DNA of the CDR3: TGCAGCGTTGGGGGGGGATCTTCTTACAATGAGCAGTTCTTC. This translates into CSVGGGSSYNEQFF.

In this sample, this clonotype turned up many times. This chain connects TRBV6-2 or TRBV6-3 to TRBJ2-7; maybe TRBD1 (7 bases). The germline CDR1 and CDR2 sequences are MNHEY and SVGEGT. The CDR3 contains 15 residues. Trimming shortened V by 7 bases and J by 0 bases, and 16 bases separated the two germline ends. This CDR3 reads CASTQDRDSSYEQYF. The DNA of the CDR3 is TGTGCCAGCACCCAAGACAGGGACTCCTCCTACGAGCAGTACTTC.

This clonotype was found many times. The gene calls are TRBV12-3 or TRBV12-4 and TRBJ2-7, with 13 bases fitting TRBD2. The CDR3 totals 15 residues. Trimming took 6 bases from V and 7 from J; bases not matched to a gene: 9. This CDR3 reads CASRPGLAGVWEQYF. The CDR3, as DNA: TGTGCCAGCAGGCCTGGACTAGCGGGGGTATGGGAGCAGTACTTC.

This clonotype has more than one count but fewer than ten. This chain joins TRBV6-1 and TRBJ2-7, with D possibly being TRBD1 (5 bases). The CDR3 spans 14 residues. Trimming removed 5 bases from V and 1 base from J, with 12 bases in between. The germline V gene encodes CDR1 MNHNS and CDR2 SASEGT. This CDR3 is CASSIGAVSYEQYF. The CDR3 DNA follows: TGTGCCAGCAGTATAGGGGCAGTGTCCTACGAGCAGTACTTC.

The chain combines TRBV7-2 with TRBJ2-7, with D hard to call. The CDR3 extends over 14 amino acids. V was clipped by 3 bases and J by 2 bases, with 11 bases between them. Germline loops: CDR1 SGHTA, CDR2 FQGNSA. This CDR3 is CASSFGPTTYEQYF. The CDR3 nucleotides are TGTGCCAGCAGCTTCGGACCCACCACCTACGAGCAGTACTTC.

This clonotype has a count of ten or more. The genes are TRBV28 and TRBJ1-5; D call uncertain. CDR3 length: 14 residues. Germline values: CDR1 MDHEN, CDR2 SYDVKM. V was shortened by 5 bases and J by 6 bases, with 14 bases between the two germline ends. The CDR3 nucleotides are TGTGCCAGCAGTCTCCTCGGCGGTGGTCAGCCCCAGCATTTT. Its protein is CASSLLGGGQPQHF.